This is a list of T cell receptor beta chains from one sample in a study of blood T cells in healthy people across ages. Each CDR3 protein gets one entry after TCRdb re-called the 5' RACE reads with MiXCR. This table holds 650,000 to 1,000,000 distinct CDR3 sequences, about 47% found once. Sequencing used blood. Every receptor here comes from a man older than 75 in good health. Both conserved end residues are part of each CDR3. A D gene is named only where the DNA matches it firmly. Where a row states a size, it is once, few, many or the class of an expanded clone; other rows omit it.

TRBD1 | TRBJ2-1 | few | TRBV3-1 | TGTGCCAGCAGCCAAGAGGGTAGGGGGCAGATCGATGAGCAGTTCTTC | CASSQEGRGQIDEQFF
TRBD1 | TRBJ2-7 | NA | TRBV28 | TGTGCCAGCAGGACAGGGGTATACAATGAGCAGTACTTC | CASRTGVYNEQYF
TRBD2 | TRBJ2-1 | NA | TRBV7-2 | TGTGCCAGCAGCACAGCGGGAGGGCCGAGTACGGATGAGCAGTTCTTC | CASSTAGGPSTDEQFF
TRBD1 | TRBJ1-2 | NA | TRBV10-3 | TGTGCCAGCCTTGGACAGGGGTTAAACTATGGCTACACCTTC | CASLGQGLNYGYTF
TRBD1 | TRBJ2-1 | few | TRBV29-1 | TGCAGCGTTGATATAGGACAGGGAGCCTACAATGAGCAGTTCTTC | CSVDIGQGAYNEQFF
NA | TRBJ1-1 | few | TRBV28 | TGTGCCAGCAGTGGATACGGAGACATGAACACTGAAGCTTTCTTT | CASSGYGDMNTEAFF
TRBD2 | TRBJ2-3 | NA | TRBV5-1 | TGCGCCAGCAGCTCGGGGACTAGCGGGAGAGTCGCAGATACGCAGTATTTT | CASSSGTSGRVADTQYF
NA | TRBJ1-1 | NA | TRBV29-1 | TGCAGCGTTGGGACAGCTACGAACACTGAAGCTTTCTTT | CSVGTATNTEAFF
TRBD2 | TRBJ2-5 | NA | TRBV7-3 | TGTGCCAGCAGCTTTCTAGCGGGTACCAAAGAGACCCAGTACTTC | CASSFLAGTKETQYF
TRBD1 | TRBJ2-5 | NA | TRBV15 | TGTGCCACCAGCGGAAGGACAGGGGGTGATGAGCAGTACTTC | CATSGRTGGDEQYF
NA | TRBJ1-1 | few | TRBV4-1 | TGCGCCAGCAGCCAGAGGGGGGTGGTCACTGAAGCTTTCTTT | CASSQRGVVTEAFF
NA | TRBJ1-2 | NA | TRBV7-2 | TGTACCAGCAGCTTAGTTCCGGAGACCTATGGCTACACCTTC | CTSSLVPETYGYTF
NA | TRBJ2-7 | NA | TRBV20-1 | TGCAGTGCACCGCGTGGGGATGCCTACGAGCAGTACTTC | CSAPRGDAYEQYF
TRBD1 | TRBJ2-7 | NA | TRBV4-3 | TGCGCCAGCAGCCAAAGGGACAGGGCGACCTACGAGCAGTACTTC | CASSQRDRATYEQYF
TRBD1 | TRBJ1-4 | NA | TRBV18 | TGTGCCAGCTCCGGACAGGGATTGAAAGAAAAACTGTTTTTT | CASSGQGLKEKLFF
TRBD2 | TRBJ2-7 | few | TRBV7-2 | TGTGCCAGCAGCTTAAAAGCTAGCGGGAGTGGCTACGAGCAGTACTTC | CASSLKASGSGYEQYF
TRBD2 | TRBJ2-3 | NA | TRBV20-1 | TGCAGTGCTAGAGCTGGGAGCGGGGGAGTCACAGATACGCAGTATTTT | CSARAGSGGVTDTQYF
NA | TRBJ2-1 | few | TRBV3-1 | TGTGCCAGCAGCCAAGATATAGGCAGAGACAATGAGCAGTTCTTC | CASSQDIGRDNEQFF
NA | TRBJ2-6 | few | TRBV4-1 | TGCGCCAGCAGCCAAGATGTGGGGGCCAACGTCCTGACTTTC | CASSQDVGANVLTF
TRBD1 | TRBJ1-2 | NA | TRBV7-6 | TGTGCCAGCAGCGACCGGACAGGAGACTATGGCTACACCTTC | CASSDRTGDYGYTF
NA | TRBJ1-6 | few | TRBV2 | TGTGCCAGCAGTGTCAGCAGGGGAGGCTATAATTCACCCCTCCACTTT | CASSVSRGGYNSPLHF
NA | TRBJ2-7 | few | TRBV27 | TGTGCCAGCAGTTTCCAGGCCTCCTACGAGCAGTACTTC | CASSFQASYEQYF
NA | TRBJ2-5 | few | TRBV5-1 | TGCGCCAGCAGCCCACCAGGCGATGGAGAGACCCAGTACTTC | CASSPPGDGETQYF
NA | TRBJ2-7 | many | TRBV12-3/TRBV12-4 | TGTGCCAGCAGTTTAGGGACCACCGCTGGCGAGCAGTACTTC | CASSLGTTAGEQYF
TRBD1 | TRBJ2-3 | NA | TRBV20-1 | TGCAGTGCTAGTCCCCAGGGGGCAGATACGCAGTATTTT | CSASPQGADTQYF
TRBD2 | TRBJ2-5 | few | TRBV12-3/TRBV12-4 | TGTGCCAGCAGTTTTACGGGAGGGAACCAAGAGACCCAGTACTTC | CASSFTGGNQETQYF
NA | TRBJ2-7 | NA | TRBV20-1 | TGCAGTGCGCCCTTTGTAGGCGAGCAGTACTTC | CSAPFVGEQYF
NA | TRBJ2-1 | many | TRBV28 | TGTGCCACACGGGCTTTCAATGAGCAGTTCTTC | CATRAFNEQFF
NA | TRBJ2-5 | once | TRBV7-9 | TGTGCCAGCAGCTTAGCGCAAGCAGTTCTTCAAGAGACCCAGTTCTTT | CASSLAQAVLQETQFF
TRBD2 | TRBJ2-7 | NA | TRBV20-1 | TGCAGTGCTAGAGACCCCTCCCCGGGACTAGGCGAGCAGTACTTC | CSARDPSPGLGEQYF